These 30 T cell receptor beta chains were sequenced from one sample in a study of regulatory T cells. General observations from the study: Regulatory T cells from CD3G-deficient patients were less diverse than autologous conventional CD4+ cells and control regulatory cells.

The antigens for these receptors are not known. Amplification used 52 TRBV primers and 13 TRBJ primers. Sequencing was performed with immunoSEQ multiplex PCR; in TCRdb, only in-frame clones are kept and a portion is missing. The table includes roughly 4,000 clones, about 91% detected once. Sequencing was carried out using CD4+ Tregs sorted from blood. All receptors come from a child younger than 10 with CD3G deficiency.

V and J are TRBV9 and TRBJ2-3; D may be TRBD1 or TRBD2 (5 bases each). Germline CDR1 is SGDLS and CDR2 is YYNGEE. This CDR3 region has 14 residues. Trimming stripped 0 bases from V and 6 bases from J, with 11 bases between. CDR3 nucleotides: TGTGCCAGCAGCGTAGAACCTTGGGGGGATACGCAGTATTTT. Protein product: CASSVEPWGDTQYF.

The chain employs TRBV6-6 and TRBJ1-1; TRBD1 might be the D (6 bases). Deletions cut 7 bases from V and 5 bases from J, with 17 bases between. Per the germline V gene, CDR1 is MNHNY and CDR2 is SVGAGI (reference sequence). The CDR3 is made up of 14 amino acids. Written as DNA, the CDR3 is TGTGCCAGCAACTCACAGGGCGTGGGGACTGAAGCTTTCTTT. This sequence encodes CASNSQGVGTEAFF.

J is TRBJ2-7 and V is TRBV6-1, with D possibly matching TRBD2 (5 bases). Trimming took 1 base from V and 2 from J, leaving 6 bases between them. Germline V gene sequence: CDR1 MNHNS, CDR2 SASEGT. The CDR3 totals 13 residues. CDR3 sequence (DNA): TGTGCCAGCAGTGAAGGACTAACCTACGAGCAGTACTTC. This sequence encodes CASSEGLTYEQYF.

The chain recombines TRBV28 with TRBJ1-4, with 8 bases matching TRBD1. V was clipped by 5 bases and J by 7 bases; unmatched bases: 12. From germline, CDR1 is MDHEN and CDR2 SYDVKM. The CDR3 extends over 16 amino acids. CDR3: CASSHPGQGAGEKLFF. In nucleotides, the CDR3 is TGTGCCAGCAGTCACCCCGGCCAGGGGGCGGGTGAAAAACTGTTTTTT.

The CDR3 loop reads CASSSGTSGGTDTQYF. CDR3 in DNA: TGTGCCAGCAGTTCAGGGACTAGCGGGGGCACAGATACGCAGTATTTT. The gene calls are TRBV28 and TRBJ2-3, with 13 bases fitting TRBD2. Germline CDR1 and CDR2: MDHEN and SYDVKM. V lost 4 bases, J lost 1 base, and 2 bases stayed unmatched. There are 16 residues in the CDR3.

The CDR3 DNA is TGTGCCAGCAGTTTAGGGACAGTCACTGAAGCTTTCTTT. It codes for CASSLGTVTEAFF. The V gene is TRBV28, the J gene TRBJ1-1; 7 positions match TRBD1. CDR3 length equals 13 residues. J gave up 4 bases and V 2 bases, and 1 base lay outside the gene matches. Germline assignment: CDR1 MDHEN and CDR2 SYDVKM. Complete variable domain (other parts from reference TRBV28 and TRBJ1-1): DVKVTQSSRYLVKRTGEKVFLECVQDMDHENMFWYRQDPGLGLRLIYFSYDVKMKEKGDIPEGYSVSREKKERFSLILESASTNQTSMYLCASSLGTVTEAFFGQGTRLTVV.

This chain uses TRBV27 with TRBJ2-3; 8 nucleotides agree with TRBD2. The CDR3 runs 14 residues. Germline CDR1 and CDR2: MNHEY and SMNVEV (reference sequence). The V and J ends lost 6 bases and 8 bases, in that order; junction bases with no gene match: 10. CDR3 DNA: TGTGCCAGCAGCATAGCGGGGCCGCGGGGTACGCAGTATTTT. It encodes CASSIAGPRGTQYF.

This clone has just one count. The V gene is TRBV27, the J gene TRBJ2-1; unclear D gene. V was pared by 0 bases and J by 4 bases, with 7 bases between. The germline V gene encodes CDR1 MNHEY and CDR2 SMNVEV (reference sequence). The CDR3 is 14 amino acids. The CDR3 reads CASSLSRRYNEQFF. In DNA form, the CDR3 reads TGTGCCAGCAGTTTATCGCGTAGGTACAATGAGCAGTTCTTC.

CDR3 nucleotides: TGTGCCAGCAGTTCGTACGGGGGGGGACCTGAAGCTTTCTTT. Encoded protein: CASSSYGGGPEAFF. The rearrangement uses TRBV28 and TRBJ1-1; a weak D match, TRBD1 (5 bases). Trimming stripped 4 bases from V and 6 bases from J, with 15 bases between. Germline V gene data show CDR1 as MDHEN and CDR2 as SYDVKM. The CDR3 covers 14 residues.

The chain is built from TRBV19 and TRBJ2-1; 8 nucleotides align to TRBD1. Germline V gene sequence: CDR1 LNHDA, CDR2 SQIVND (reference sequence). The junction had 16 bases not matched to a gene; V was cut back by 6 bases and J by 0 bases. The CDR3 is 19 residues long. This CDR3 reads CASSPRGRNLRSSYNEQFF. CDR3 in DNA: TGTGCCAGTAGCCCCAGGGGGCGAAATCTCCGGAGCTCCTACAATGAGCAGTTCTTC.

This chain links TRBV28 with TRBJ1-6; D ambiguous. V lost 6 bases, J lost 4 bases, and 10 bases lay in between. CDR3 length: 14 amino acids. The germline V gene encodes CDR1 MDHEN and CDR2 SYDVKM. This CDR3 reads CASRLEGYNSPLHF. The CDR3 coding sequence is TGTGCCAGCAGACTGGAGGGTTATAATTCACCCCTCCACTTT.

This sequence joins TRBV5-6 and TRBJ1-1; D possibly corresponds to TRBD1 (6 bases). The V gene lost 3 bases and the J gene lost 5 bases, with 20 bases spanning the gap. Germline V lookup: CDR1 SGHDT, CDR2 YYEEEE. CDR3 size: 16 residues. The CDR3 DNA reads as TGTGCCAGCAGCTCCGACCAATTGGGGGCGAGGACTGAAGCTTTCTTT. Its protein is CASSSDQLGARTEAFF.

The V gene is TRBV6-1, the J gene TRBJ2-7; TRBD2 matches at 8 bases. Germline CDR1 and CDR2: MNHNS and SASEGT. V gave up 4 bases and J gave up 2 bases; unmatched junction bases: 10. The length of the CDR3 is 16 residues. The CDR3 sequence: CASSGPGVAGTYEQYF. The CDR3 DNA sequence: TGTGCCAGCAGTGGCCCCGGGGTAGCGGGGACCTACGAGCAGTACTTC.

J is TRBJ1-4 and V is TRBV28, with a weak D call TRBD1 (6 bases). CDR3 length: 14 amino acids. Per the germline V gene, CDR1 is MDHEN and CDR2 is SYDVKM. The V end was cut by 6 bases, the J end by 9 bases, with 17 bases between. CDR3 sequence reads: CASRKGGGPKKLFF. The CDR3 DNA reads TGTGCCAGCAGGAAGGGGGGTGGCCCGAAAAAACTGTTTTTT.

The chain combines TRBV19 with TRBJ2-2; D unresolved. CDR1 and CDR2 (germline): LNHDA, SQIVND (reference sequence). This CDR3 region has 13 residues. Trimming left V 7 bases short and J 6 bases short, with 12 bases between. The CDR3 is CASKNLGPGELFF. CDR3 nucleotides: TGTGCCAGTAAGAACTTAGGGCCCGGGGAGCTGTTTTTT.

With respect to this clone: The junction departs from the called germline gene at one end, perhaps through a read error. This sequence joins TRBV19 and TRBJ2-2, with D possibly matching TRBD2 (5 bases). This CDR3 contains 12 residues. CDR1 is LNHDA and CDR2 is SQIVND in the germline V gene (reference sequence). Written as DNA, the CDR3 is TGTGCCAGTCCCTGTCGGTCCCGGGGAGCTGTTTTT. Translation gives CASPCRSRGAVF.

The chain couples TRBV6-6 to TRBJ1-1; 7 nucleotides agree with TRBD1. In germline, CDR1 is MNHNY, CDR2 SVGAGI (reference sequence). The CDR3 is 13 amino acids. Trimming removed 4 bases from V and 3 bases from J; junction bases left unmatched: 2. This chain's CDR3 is CASSLDRHTEAFF. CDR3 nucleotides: TGTGCCAGCAGTTTGGACAGGCACACTGAAGCTTTCTTT.

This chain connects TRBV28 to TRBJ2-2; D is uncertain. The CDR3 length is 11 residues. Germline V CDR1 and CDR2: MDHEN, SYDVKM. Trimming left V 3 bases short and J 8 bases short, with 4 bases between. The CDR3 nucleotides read TGTGCCAGCAGTTTGTTAGGGGAGCTGTTTTTT. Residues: CASSLLGELFF. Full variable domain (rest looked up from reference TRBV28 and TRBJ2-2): DVKVTQSSRYLVKRTGEKVFLECVQDMDHENMFWYRQDPGLGLRLIYFSYDVKMKEKGDIPEGYSVSREKKERFSLILESASTNQTSMYLCASSLLGELFFGEGSRLTVL.

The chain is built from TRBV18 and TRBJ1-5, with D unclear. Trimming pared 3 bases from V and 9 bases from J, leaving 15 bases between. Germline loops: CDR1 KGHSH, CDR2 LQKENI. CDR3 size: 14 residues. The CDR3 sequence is CASSPVSLVRPQHF. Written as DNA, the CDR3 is TGTGCCAGCTCACCGGTTAGTCTAGTACGGCCCCAGCATTTT.

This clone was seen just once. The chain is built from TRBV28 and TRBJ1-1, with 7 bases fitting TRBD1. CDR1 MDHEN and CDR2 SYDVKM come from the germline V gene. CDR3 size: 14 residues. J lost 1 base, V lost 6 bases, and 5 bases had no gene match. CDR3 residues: CASRLQGQNTEAFF. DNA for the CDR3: TGTGCCAGCAGGTTACAGGGGCAGAACACTGAAGCTTTCTTT.

The CDR3 DNA sequence: TGTGCCAGCTCTCTCGGACTCGACTACGAGCAGTACTTC. Its translation: CASSLGLDYEQYF. The V gene is TRBV18, the J gene TRBJ2-7; the D gene is possibly TRBD2 (5 bases). The CDR3 sequence is 13 residues long. The germline V gene has CDR1 KGHSH and CDR2 LQKENI. V lost 6 bases to trimming and J lost 3 bases, with 12 bases between them.

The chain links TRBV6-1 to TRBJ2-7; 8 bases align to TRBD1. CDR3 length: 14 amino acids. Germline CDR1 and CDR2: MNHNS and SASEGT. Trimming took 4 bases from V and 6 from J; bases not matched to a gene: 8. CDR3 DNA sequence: TGTGCCAGCAGTGGGACAGGGAGGCTGGGCGAGCAGTACTTC. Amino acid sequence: CASSGTGRLGEQYF.

The CDR3 nucleotides are TGTGCCAGCCGGACAGGGGCTAACTATGGCTACACCTTC. Translated: CASRTGANYGYTF. The V gene is TRBV6-1, the J gene TRBJ1-2, with 9 positions matching TRBD1. This CDR3 has 13 residues. Germline CDR1 reads MNHNS; CDR2 reads SASEGT. J was trimmed by 0 bases and V by 8 bases; bases with no gene match: 1.

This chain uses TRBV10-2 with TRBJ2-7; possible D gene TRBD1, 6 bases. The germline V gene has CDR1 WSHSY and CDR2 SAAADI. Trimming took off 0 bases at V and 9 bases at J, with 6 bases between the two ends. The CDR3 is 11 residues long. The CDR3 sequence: CASSESGAQYF. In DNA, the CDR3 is TGCGCCAGCAGTGAGTCGGGGGCGCAGTACTTC.

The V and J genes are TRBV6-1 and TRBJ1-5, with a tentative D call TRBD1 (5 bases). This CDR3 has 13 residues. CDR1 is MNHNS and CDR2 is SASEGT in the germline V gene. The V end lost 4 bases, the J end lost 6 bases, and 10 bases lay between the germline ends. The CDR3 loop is CASSAGSRQPQHF. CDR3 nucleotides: TGTGCCAGCAGTGCAGGGAGTCGTCAGCCCCAGCATTTT.

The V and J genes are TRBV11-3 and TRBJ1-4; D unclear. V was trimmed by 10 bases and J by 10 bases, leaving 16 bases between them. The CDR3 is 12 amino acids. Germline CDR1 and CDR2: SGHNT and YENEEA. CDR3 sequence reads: CATPLERVKLFF. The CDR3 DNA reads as TGTGCCACCCCCCTAGAGAGGGTAAAACTGTTTTTT.

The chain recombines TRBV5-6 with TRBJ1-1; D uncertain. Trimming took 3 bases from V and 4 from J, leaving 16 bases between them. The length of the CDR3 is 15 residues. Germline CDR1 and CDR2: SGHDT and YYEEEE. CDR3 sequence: CASSSSQEWVTEAFF. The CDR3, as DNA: TGTGCCAGCAGCTCCTCCCAGGAGTGGGTCACTGAAGCTTTCTTT.

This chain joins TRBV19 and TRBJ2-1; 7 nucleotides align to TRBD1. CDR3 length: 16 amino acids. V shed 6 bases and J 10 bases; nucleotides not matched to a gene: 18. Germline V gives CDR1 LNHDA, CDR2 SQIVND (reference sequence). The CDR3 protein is CASSLKATGKGDEQFF. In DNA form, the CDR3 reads TGTGCCAGTAGCCTCAAGGCGACAGGGAAGGGGGACGAGCAGTTCTTC.

The DNA for the CDR3 is TGTGCCAGTAGGAGGACAGGGCACCACAATCAGCCCCAGCATTTT. Its translation is CASRRTGHHNQPQHF. V and J are TRBV19 and TRBJ1-5, with TRBD1 matching over 8 bases. The ends lost 6 bases at V and 3 bases at J; junction bases unmatched: 7. The CDR3 runs to 15 residues. CDR1 LNHDA and CDR2 SQIVND come from the germline V gene (reference sequence).

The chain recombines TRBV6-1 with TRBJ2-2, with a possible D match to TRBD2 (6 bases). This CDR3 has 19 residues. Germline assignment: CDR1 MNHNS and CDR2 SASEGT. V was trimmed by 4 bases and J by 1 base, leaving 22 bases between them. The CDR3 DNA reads TGTGCCAGCAGTGGGAGGAGGGAACCCTGGGCGGTGAACACCGGGGAGCTGTTTTTT. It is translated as CASSGRREPWAVNTGELFF.